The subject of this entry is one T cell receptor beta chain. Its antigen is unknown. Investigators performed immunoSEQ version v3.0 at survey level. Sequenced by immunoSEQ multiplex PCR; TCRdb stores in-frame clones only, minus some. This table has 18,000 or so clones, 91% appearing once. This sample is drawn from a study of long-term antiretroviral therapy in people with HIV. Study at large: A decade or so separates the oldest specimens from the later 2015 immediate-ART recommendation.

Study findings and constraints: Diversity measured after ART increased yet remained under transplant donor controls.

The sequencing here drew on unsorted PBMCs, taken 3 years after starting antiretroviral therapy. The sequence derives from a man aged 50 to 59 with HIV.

The CDR3 bases are TGCAGCGTTCACAGGGGGGTGAACACCGGGGAGCTGTTTTTT. It is translated as CSVHRGVNTGELFF. The V and J genes are TRBV29-1 and TRBJ2-2; 8 positions match TRBD1. The CDR3 covers 14 residues. The V gene end was trimmed by 5 bases and the J gene end by 1 base; junction bases not matched to a gene: 3. Germline V gene sequence: CDR1 SQVTM, CDR2 ANQGSEA.